The subject of this entry is one T cell receptor (beta chain). The target of this receptor is not known. Base quality data are lacking; no much larger clone is found one base away. In the ophthalmopathy patients, disease was moderately to severely active, with a Clinical Activity Score of 3 or more, a NOSPECS grade of 4 or more, and a duration of less than 3 months. Exclusion was applied to patients with uncontrolled infections, other autoimmune diseases, pregnancy or lactation. Diagnoses were established on the basis of clinical symptoms, serum thyroxine and TRAb, thyroid ultrasound, and orbital computed tomography. PBMCs were separated from 10 ml of fresh peripheral blood using Ficoll-Paque density gradient centrifugation. Total RNA was extracted using Trizol reagent, and RNA quality was assessed on an Agilent 2100 Bioanalyzer. The TCR beta CDR3 regions were amplified from RNA transcripts. The TCR CDR3 was subjected to a first round of RT-PCR using the HTBI primer set and the Qiagen OneStep RT-PCR kit. The libraries were constructed in a second round of multiplex PCR and then size-selected and purified. Paired-end sequencing of the libraries was performed with 100 bp reads on an Illumina HiSeq2000. Concerning the study's data processing: SOAPnuke was used to process the raw data, throwing out any read that contained adapters or uncalled bases, had a mean Phred below 15, or lacked an exact constant-primer or identifier match. High-quality paired reads were merged using COPE v1.2.5, and each unique nucleotide sequence was defined as a clonotype. MiTCR v1.1 was used to align the clonotypes against IMGT TRBV, TRBD and TRBJ reference segments. The analysis was restricted to V-J combinations with a frequency above 0.0001, which together covered 99% to 99.2% of the repertoires. A TCS score was defined as the ratio of F50 (clonal expansion) to E x V (chaos), with BLOSUM62-based TCRdist applied between CDR3 peptides within each V-J. Welch's t-statistics and random forest reduced some 510 V-J features to roughly 13, which were used in a naive Bayes classifier (R e1071). The raw public data were reprocessed by TCRdb itself: fastp quality trimming at Q25, MiXCR clonotype calling, in-frame beta chains only. Rows merge per CDR3 protein into single entries with the most common DNA and genes. It is TCRdb's table, rather than the study itself, that gives the V and J calls and clone size. Present in this sample are about 350,000 distinct CDR3 sequences, over 15% of which were seen just once. The ten most abundant clones make up roughly a sixth of the sample.

From a lookup of the germline V gene, CDR1 and CDR2 are SGHAT and FQNNGV. The CDR3 has 15 amino acids, counting the end cysteine and phenylalanine. Here the CDR3 DNA is all that survives: 45 bases in frame from base 1. Relative to germline, V is missing 5 bases and J is missing 10 bases, with 10 bases of the junction outside any gene match. The data belong to a study of T cells in Graves' hyperthyroidism and ophthalmopathy (dated by TCRdb to between 2019 and 2020). In the study overall: Peripheral blood was collected at initial diagnosis, before any treatment. To identify distinguishing TCR V-J signatures, a discovery cohort of around 100 patients was used, comprising 40 to 45 with Graves' ophthalmopathy and some 60 with stable Graves' hyperthyroidism. Prospective prediction of ophthalmopathy was tested in an independent validation cohort of some 19 hyperthyroidism patients and around 16 patients who later progressed to ophthalmopathy. The roughly 100 discovery patients were randomly divided into training and test sets at a 7:3 ratio. In addition, the study compared T-cell repertoires in thyroid tissue and in blood from roughly six Graves' hyperthyroidism patients. Following sampling, methimazole starting at 30 mg daily was given to hyperthyroidism patients, and high-dose intravenous methylprednisolone was given to ophthalmopathy patients. According to the paper, TCR Vbeta CDR3 sequencing was carried out on 135 peripheral blood samples, which came from 40 to 45 ophthalmopathy, around 75 hyperthyroidism and approximately 17 progressor patients. Results the study describes overall, beyond this receptor: Sample size was not statistically predetermined, and investigators were not blinded to group allocation. A model built on a 13 V-J signature distinguished ophthalmopathy from stable hyperthyroidism, reaching about 89% sensitivity and 81.08% specificity in cross-validation and 80%/75% in testing. Most expanded thyroid clonotypes (frequency above 0.001) were also detected in blood, a finding suggesting that blood repertoires may reflect thyroid immune responses. In validation, progression to ophthalmopathy was predicted by the model with around 70% sensitivity and 72.22% specificity, a median of about 6.4 months before onset.

The chain is assembled from TRBV11-2 and TRBJ2-7, with TRBD2 identical over 14 junction bases. This receptor was taken from a woman aged 40 to 50 with Graves' ophthalmopathy. The sequenced sample consisted of blood. The CDR3 region reads CASSLKGLAGVPQYF. At the DNA level, the sequence is TGTGCCAGCAGCCTAAAGGGACTAGCGGGAGTCCCCCAGTACTTC.